The rows below give T cell receptor beta chains drawn from one sample of a study of radiation and T cells in renal cell carcinoma. The method was immunoSEQ multiplex PCR; TCRdb's version includes in-frame clones alone and lacks a portion of them. The sample has 150,000 to 200,000 clones, about nine tenths seen once. Source: blood, taken from a patient whose treatment included radiotherapy and nephrectomy. The receptor source for this set is a woman between 50 and 59 years old with renal cell carcinoma. The CDR3 runs from the conserved cysteine through the conserved F or W. The D gene is left open where the match is weak. Clone size is not always given. Where it is, it says once, few, many or a class for expanded clones.

D	V	size	J	DNA	CDR3
NA	TRBV5-6	NA	TRBJ1-1	TGTGCTAGCGGGTCCCGCCGATTAATGAACACTGAAGCTTTCTTT	CASGSRRLMNTEAFF
NA	TRBV15	NA	TRBJ1-2	TGTGCCACCAGCAGAGATCGGGCCCTTCGGCATGGCTACACCTTC	CATSRDRALRHGYTF
TRBD1	TRBV30	NA	TRBJ1-4	TGTGCCTGGAGTGAAGACAGGGTGGCGACTAATGAAAAACTGTTTTTT	CAWSEDRVATNEKLFF
NA	TRBV18	NA	TRBJ1-2	TGTGCCAGCTCACCTACCCCGGACGCTAACTATGGCTACACCTTC	CASSPTPDANYGYTF
NA	TRBV5-5	NA	TRBJ2-4	TGTGCCAGCAGCTTCGGAGTGGAGGCAAAAAACATTCAGTACTTC	CASSFGVEAKNIQYF
NA	TRBV7-2	NA	TRBJ1-2	TGTGCCAGCAGCTTAGATATCAGAGCCCGAGACTACACCTTC	CASSLDIRARDYTF
TRBD1	TRBV5-1	NA	TRBJ1-1	TGCGCCAGCAGCTTGGCCGGGACAGAGAACACTGAAGCTTTCTTT	CASSLAGTENTEAFF
NA	TRBV4-1	NA	TRBJ2-7	TGCGCCAGCAGCCTAAGTGTCCGGGAGAGCGAGCAGTACTTC	CASSLSVRESEQYF
NA	TRBV2	NA	TRBJ1-5	TGTGCCAGCTGCAGGGACTCCAATCAGCCCCAGCATTTT	CASCRDSNQPQHF
TRBD1	TRBV19	NA	TRBJ1-4	TGTGCCAGTAGCTCAACAGGGGGGGGATGGGAAAAACTGTTTTTT	CASSSTGGGWEKLFF
TRBD1	TRBV9	NA	TRBJ2-7	TGTGCCAGCAGCGGGACAGGGACTTCCTACGAGCAGTACTTC	CASSGTGTSYEQYF
TRBD2	TRBV5-1	NA	TRBJ2-3	TGCGCCAGCAGCCGCCTGGGGCGGGGGGGTCAAGATACGCAGTATTTT	CASSRLGRGGQDTQYF
TRBD1	TRBV29-1	few	TRBJ2-5	TGCAGCGTTGAGGACAGGGGGCTCGAGACCCAGTACTTC	CSVEDRGLETQYF
TRBD1	TRBV6-1	NA	TRBJ1-5	TGTGCCAGCAGTGAAGATCCAGGGGGCGCTCAGCCCCAGCATTTT	CASSEDPGGAQPQHF
NA	TRBV6-5	NA	TRBJ2-5	TGTGCCAGCAGTAGACCGACTGGGACCCAGTACTTC	CASSRPTGTQYF
NA	TRBV18	NA	TRBJ2-7	TGTGCCAGCTCGGTTGGTTCCGACAGCCACGTCGGCTACGAGCAGTACTTC	CASSVGSDSHVGYEQYF
TRBD1	TRBV5-5	NA	TRBJ2-2	TGTGCCAGCAGCTTGGAAGGGGGCTTGAACACCGGGGAGCTGTTTTTT	CASSLEGGLNTGELFF
NA	TRBV7-8	NA	TRBJ1-5	TGTGCCAGCAGCTTAGTAGGGGGTAATAGCAATCAGCCCCAGCATTTT	CASSLVGGNSNQPQHF
TRBD2	TRBV4-1	NA	TRBJ2-7	TGCGCCAGCAGCCAAGATCGGGCGGGGGGGCAACCCTACGAGCAGTACTTC	CASSQDRAGGQPYEQYF
TRBD1	TRBV19	few	TRBJ2-7	TGTGCCAGTAGTACGGACAGGGCCTACGAGCAGTACTTC	CASSTDRAYEQYF
NA	TRBV4-1	NA	TRBJ1-1	TGCGCCAGCAGCCAATACATGGGCGTGTCGCTAGCTTTCTTT	CASSQYMGVSLAFF
NA	TRBV5-5	NA	TRBJ1-2	TGTGCCAGCAGCCCCGGCGGAACAACTTATGGCTACACCTTC	CASSPGGTTYGYTF
TRBD1	TRBV19	NA	TRBJ1-1	TGTGCCAGTAGTCCCATGGGACAGCTAATGAACACTGAAGCTTTCTTT	CASSPMGQLMNTEAFF
NA	TRBV7-2	NA	TRBJ1-2	TGTGCCAGCAGCTTAGGGGGCGCTAACTATGGCTACACCTTC	CASSLGGANYGYTF
TRBD1	TRBV7-2	NA	TRBJ1-1	TGTGCCAGCAGTTATACAGGGGACACTGAAGCTTTCTTT	CASSYTGDTEAFF
NA	TRBV4-1	NA	TRBJ2-4	TGCGCCAGCAGCCAAGTGGGGGGCAAAAACATTCAGTACTTC	CASSQVGGKNIQYF
NA	TRBV11-3	NA	TRBJ2-2	TGTGCCAGCAGCTCCCAGTCGAGTAGAGGGGAGCTGTTTTTT	CASSSQSSRGELFF
TRBD1	TRBV6-5	NA	TRBJ1-1	TGTGCCAGCTACAGGGGCCTCACTGAAGCTTTCTTT	CASYRGLTEAFF
NA	TRBV1	NA	TRBJ2-7	TGCACCAGCAGCCAAGATTCACTGCCGTTGAGCTCCTACGAGCAGTACTTC	CTSSQDSLPLSSYEQYF
NA	TRBV7-2	NA	TRBJ2-1	TGTGCCAGCAGCTTAGGTGATGAGCAGTTCTTC	CASSLGDEQFF
TRBD1	TRBV19	few	TRBJ1-2	TGTGCCAGTAGGCCGGGACAGGGAGGCTACACCTTC	CASRPGQGGYTF
NA	TRBV5-4	once	TRBJ1-4	TGTGCCAGCAGCTTCGGGGGAGGCACTAATGAAAAACTGTTTTTT	CASSFGGGTNEKLFF
NA	TRBV6-6	NA	TRBJ2-3	TGTGCCAGCAGTTACGGGCAGGGAGGCCCAGATACGCAGTATTTT	CASSYGQGGPDTQYF
NA	TRBV5-1	few	TRBJ2-3	TGCGCCAGCAGCTTCCGCAGGGCGGGAGATACGCAGTATTTT	CASSFRRAGDTQYF
NA	TRBV28	NA	TRBJ2-7	TGTGCCAGCAGTGCACCGACAGTTCCCTACGAGCAGTACTTC	CASSAPTVPYEQYF
NA	TRBV19	NA	TRBJ1-4	TGTGCCAGTAGTAGAGACAGGAGGATTAATGAAAAACTGTTTTTT	CASSRDRRINEKLFF
TRBD2	TRBV5-1	NA	TRBJ2-7	TGCGCCAGCAGCTTGGACGGCGGGGGGCGCGGGCAGTACTTC	CASSLDGGGRGQYF
TRBD2	TRBV7-2	NA	TRBJ2-7	TGTGCCAGCAGCTTGCCGAGCGGGGCCTACGAGCAGTACTTC	CASSLPSGAYEQYF
NA	TRBV6-1	NA	TRBJ2-2	TGTGCCAGCAGTGAAGCCGCAGGCTTTGGTACCGGGGAGCTGTTTTTT	CASSEAAGFGTGELFF
NA	TRBV7-9	NA	TRBJ1-2	TGTGCCAGCAGCTTAGGGGGGAGGGGCTACACCTTC	CASSLGGRGYTF
TRBD1	TRBV5-6	NA	TRBJ2-1	TGTGCCAGCAGCCCGACAGGGGTCCATGAGCAGTTCTTC	CASSPTGVHEQFF
TRBD1	TRBV18	NA	TRBJ1-2	TGTGCCAGCTCACTATATCGGATGGACAGGGGAAATGGCTACACCTTC	CASSLYRMDRGNGYTF
NA	TRBV19	few	TRBJ1-1	TGTGCCAGTAGTGAGGACAAGAACACTGAAGCTTTCTTT	CASSEDKNTEAFF
NA	TRBV6-5	NA	TRBJ2-7	TGTGCCACCACGCGGGACAGCGCTACCTACGAGCAGTACTTC	CATTRDSATYEQYF
NA	TRBV18	NA	TRBJ2-7	TGTGCCAGCTCACCGGACATAGCCTACGAGCAGTACTTC	CASSPDIAYEQYF
TRBD1	TRBV5-1	NA	TRBJ2-1	TGCGCCAGCAGCTTGACCCGGACAGGCAATGAGCAGTTCTTC	CASSLTRTGNEQFF
TRBD1	TRBV5-1	NA	TRBJ1-2	TGCGCCAGCAGCTTGGCAGGGGGTGACTATGGCTACACCTTC	CASSLAGGDYGYTF
NA	TRBV19	once	TRBJ1-3	TGTGCCAGCGGACCGAACTCTGGAAACACCATATATTTT	CASGPNSGNTIYF